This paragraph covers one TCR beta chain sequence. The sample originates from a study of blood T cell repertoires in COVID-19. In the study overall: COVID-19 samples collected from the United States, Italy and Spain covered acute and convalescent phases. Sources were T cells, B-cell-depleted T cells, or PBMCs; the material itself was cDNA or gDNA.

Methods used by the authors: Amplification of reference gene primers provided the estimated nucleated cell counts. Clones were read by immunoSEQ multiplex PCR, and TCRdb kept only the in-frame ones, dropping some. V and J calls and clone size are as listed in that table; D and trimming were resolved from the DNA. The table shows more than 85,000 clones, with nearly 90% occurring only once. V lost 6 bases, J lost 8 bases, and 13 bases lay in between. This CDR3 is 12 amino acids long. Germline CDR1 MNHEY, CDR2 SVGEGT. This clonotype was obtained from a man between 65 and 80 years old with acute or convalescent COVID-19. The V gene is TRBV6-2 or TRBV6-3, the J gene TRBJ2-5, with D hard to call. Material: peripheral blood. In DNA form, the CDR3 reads TGTGCCAGCAGCCCTCATAAGAGAACCCAGTACTTC. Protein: CASSPHKRTQYF.